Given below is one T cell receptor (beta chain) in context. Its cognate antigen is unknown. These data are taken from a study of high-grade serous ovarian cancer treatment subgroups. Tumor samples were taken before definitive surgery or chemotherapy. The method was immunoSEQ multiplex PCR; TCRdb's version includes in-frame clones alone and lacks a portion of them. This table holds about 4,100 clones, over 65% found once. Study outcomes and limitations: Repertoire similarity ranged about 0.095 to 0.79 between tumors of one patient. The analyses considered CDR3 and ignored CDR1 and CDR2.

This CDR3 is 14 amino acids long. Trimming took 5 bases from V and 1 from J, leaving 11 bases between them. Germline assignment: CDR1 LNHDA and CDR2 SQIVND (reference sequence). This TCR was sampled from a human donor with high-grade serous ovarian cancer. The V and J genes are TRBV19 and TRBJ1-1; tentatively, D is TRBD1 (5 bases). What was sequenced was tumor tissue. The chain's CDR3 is CASSPGPWNTEAFF. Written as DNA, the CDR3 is TGTGCCAGTAGTCCGGGACCGTGGAACACTGAAGCTTTCTTT.